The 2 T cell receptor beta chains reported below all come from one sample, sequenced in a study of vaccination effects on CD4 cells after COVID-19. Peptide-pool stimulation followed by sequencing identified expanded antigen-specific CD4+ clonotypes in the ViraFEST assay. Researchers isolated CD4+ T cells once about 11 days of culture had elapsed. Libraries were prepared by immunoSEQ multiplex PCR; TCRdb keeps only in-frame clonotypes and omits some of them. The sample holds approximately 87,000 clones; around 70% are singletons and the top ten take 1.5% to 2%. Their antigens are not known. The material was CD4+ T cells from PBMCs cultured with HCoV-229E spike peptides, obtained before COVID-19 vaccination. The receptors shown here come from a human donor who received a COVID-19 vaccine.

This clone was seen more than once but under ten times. In nucleotides, the CDR3 is TGTGCCAGCAGCTCCTTTGTGGGGCCAGGAGGTACTGAAGCTTTCTTT. Protein product: CASSSFVGPGGTEAFF. V and J are TRBV6-2 or TRBV6-3 and TRBJ1-1; possibly TRBD1 for D (5 bases). V gave up 6 bases and J gave up 5 bases, with 22 bases separating them. CDR1 and CDR2 (germline): MNHEY, SVGEGT. This CDR3 is 16 amino acids long.

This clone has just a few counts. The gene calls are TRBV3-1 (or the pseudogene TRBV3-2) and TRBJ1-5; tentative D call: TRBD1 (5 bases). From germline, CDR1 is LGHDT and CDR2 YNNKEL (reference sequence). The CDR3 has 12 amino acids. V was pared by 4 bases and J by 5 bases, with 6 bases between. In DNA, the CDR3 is TGTGCCAGCAGCCTCAGGGATCAGCCCCAGCATTTT. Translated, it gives CASSLRDQPQHF.